This T cell receptor beta chain was identified during a study of beta chain features in type 1 diabetes. Study-wide points: VDJ junctions from patients with type 1 diabetes contained fewer insertions and more deletions. Patients with Type 1 diabetes showed moderately but significantly shorter TCRB CDR3s in all four CD4+ subsets.

One heparinised blood draw averaging around 120 mL was given by each donor. Expressed TCRB transcripts were sequenced because the isolated RNA had all been reverse transcribed beforehand. The repertoire was sequenced with immunoSEQ multiplex PCR; TCRdb's copy has only in-frame clones and lacks some. The sample shows some 17,000 clones, around 70% of them seen only once. A word on this clone: Its target is unknown.

Per the germline V gene, CDR1 is KGHSH and CDR2 is LQKENI. The CDR3 sequence is 15 residues long. The ends were cut back, 3 bases at V and 2 bases at J, with 11 bases in the middle. This sequence joins TRBV18 and TRBJ1-3; D is unclear. This receptor was identified in a man aged 25 to 40 with type 1 diabetes. The sample was stem cell memory CD4+ T cells from blood. The CDR3 DNA follows: TGTGCCAGCTCACCCCGGGGAATTGCTGGAAACACCATATATTTT. Protein product: CASSPRGIAGNTIYF.